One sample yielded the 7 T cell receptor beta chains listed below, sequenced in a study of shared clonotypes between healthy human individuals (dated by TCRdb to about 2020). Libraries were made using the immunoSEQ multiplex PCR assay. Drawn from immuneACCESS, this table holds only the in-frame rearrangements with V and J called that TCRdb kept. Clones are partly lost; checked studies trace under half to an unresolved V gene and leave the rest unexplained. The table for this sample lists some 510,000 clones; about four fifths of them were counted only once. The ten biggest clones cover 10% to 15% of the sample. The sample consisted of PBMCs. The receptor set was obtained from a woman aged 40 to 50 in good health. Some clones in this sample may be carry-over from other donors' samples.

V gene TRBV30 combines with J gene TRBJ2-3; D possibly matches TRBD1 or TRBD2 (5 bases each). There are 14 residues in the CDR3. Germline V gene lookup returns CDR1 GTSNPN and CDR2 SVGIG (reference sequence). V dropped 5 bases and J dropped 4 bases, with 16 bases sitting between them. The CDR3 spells CAWVDPRGPDTQYF. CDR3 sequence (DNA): TGTGCCTGGGTCGACCCCCGGGGCCCAGATACGCAGTATTTT.

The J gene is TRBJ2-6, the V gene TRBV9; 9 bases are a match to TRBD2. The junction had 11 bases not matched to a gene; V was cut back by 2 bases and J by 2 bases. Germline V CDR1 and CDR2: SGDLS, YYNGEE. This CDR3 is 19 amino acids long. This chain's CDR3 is CASSVQTGTSSAGANVLTF. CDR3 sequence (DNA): TGTGCCAGCAGCGTTCAAACCGGGACTAGCAGTGCTGGGGCCAACGTCCTGACTTTC.

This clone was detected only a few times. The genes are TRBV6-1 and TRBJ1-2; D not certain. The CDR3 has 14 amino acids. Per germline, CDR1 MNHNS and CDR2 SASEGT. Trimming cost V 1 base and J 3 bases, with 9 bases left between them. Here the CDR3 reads CASSEGSGYYGYTF. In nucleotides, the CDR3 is TGTGCCAGCAGTGAAGGCTCTGGGTACTATGGCTACACCTTC.

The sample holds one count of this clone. CDR3 sequence reads: CASSQDGQGWEKLFF. Here the CDR3 DNA reads TGCGCCAGCAGCCAAGATGGCCAGGGGTGGGAAAAACTGTTTTTT. This sequence joins TRBV4-3 and TRBJ1-4; D may be TRBD1 (6 bases). Trimming shortened V by 0 bases and J by 8 bases, and 13 bases separated the two germline ends. The germline CDR1 and CDR2 sequences are LGHNA and YSLEER. The CDR3 loop spans 15 amino acids.

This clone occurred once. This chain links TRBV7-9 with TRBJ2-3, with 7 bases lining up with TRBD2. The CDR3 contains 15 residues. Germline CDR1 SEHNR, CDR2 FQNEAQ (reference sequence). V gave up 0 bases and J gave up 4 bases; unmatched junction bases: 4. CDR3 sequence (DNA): TGTGCCAGCAGCTTAGCCGGGCTAGCGGCAGATACGCAGTATTTT. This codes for CASSLAGLAADTQYF.

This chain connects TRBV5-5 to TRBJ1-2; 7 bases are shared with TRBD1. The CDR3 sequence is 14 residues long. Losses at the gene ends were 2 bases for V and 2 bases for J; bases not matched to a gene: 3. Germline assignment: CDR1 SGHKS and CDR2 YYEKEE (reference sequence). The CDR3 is CASSLLTGNYGYTF. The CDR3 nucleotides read TGTGCCAGCAGCTTATTGACAGGGAACTATGGCTACACCTTC.

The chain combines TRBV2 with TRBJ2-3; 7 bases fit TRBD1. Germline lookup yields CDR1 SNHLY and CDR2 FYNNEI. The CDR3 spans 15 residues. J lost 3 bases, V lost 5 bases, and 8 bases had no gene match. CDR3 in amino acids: CASSTHRTGTDTQYF. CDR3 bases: TGTGCCAGCAGTACGCATAGGACAGGTACAGATACGCAGTATTTT.